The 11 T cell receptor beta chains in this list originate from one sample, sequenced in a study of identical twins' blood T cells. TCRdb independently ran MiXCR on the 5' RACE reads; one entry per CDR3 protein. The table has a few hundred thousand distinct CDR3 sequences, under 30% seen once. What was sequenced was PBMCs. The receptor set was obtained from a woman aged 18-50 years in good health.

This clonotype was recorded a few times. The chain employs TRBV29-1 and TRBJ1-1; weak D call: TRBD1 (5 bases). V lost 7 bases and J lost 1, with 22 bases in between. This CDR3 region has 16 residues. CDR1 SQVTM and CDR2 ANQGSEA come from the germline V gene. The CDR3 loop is CSAGLTGGTKNTEAFF. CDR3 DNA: TGCAGCGCTGGTCTAACCGGGGGAACGAAGAACACTGAAGCTTTCTTT.

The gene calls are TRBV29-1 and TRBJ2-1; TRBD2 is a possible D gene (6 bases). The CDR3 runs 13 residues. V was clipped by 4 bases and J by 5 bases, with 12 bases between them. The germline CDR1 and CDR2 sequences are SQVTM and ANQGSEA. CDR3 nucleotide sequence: TGCAGCGTTGGGGGGACTGACCACAATGAGCAGTTCTTC. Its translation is CSVGGTDHNEQFF.

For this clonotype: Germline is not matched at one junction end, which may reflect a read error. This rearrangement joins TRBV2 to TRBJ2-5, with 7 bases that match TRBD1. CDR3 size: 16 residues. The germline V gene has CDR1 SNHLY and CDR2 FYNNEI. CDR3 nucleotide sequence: TGTGCCAGCAGTGATGGGGACAGACCGTACCAAGAGATCCAGTACTTC. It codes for CASSDGDRPYQEIQYF.

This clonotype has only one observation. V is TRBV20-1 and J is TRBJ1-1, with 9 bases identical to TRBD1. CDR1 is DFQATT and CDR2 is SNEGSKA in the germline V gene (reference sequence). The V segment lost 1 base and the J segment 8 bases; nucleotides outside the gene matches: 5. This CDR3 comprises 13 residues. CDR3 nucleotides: TGCAGTGCTAGAGTTCCGGGACAGGGCGAAGCTTTCTTT. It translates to CSARVPGQGEAFF.

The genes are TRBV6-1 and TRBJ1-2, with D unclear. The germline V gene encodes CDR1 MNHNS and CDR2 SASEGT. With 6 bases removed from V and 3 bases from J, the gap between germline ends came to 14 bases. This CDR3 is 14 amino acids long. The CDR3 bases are TGTGCCAGCAGAAGACTTGGGTCAGACTATGGCTACACCTTC. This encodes CASRRLGSDYGYTF.

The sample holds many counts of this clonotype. This CDR3 is CSARDLAGYEQYF. The CDR3 bases are TGCAGTGCTAGAGATCTAGCGGGATACGAGCAGTACTTC. This chain uses TRBV20-1 with TRBJ2-7; 9 nucleotides align to TRBD2. CDR3 length: 13 amino acids. V shed 0 bases and J 4 bases; nucleotides not matched to a gene: 1. Germline CDR1 reads DFQATT; CDR2 reads SNEGSKA (reference sequence).

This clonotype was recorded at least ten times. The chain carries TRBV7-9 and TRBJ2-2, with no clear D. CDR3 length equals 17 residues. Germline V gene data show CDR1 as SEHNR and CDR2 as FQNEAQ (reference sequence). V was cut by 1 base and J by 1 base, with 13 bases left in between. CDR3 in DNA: TGTGCCAGCAGCTTAGGGCCGACGACGGGGAACACCGGGGAGCTGTTTTTT. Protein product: CASSLGPTTGNTGELFF.

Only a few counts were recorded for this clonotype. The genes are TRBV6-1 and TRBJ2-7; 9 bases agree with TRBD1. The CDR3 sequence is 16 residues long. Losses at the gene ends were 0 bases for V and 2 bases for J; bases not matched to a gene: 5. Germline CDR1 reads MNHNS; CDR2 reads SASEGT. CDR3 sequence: CASSEASGQGTYEQYF. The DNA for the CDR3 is TGTGCCAGCAGTGAAGCGAGTGGACAGGGGACCTACGAGCAGTACTTC.

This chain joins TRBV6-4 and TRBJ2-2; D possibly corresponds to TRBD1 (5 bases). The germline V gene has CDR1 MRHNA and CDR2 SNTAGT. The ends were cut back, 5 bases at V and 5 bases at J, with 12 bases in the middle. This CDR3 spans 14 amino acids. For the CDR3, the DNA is TGTGCCAGCAGTATTGACAGTTTTACCGGGGAGCTGTTTTTT. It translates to CASSIDSFTGELFF.

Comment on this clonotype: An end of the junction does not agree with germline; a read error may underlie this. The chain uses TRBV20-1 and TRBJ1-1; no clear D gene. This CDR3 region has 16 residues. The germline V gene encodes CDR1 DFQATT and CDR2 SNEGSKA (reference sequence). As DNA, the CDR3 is TGCAGTGCTAGTCATCACGTAGGCAGTGGGTACACTGAAGCTCTCTTT. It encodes CSASHHVGSGYTEALF.

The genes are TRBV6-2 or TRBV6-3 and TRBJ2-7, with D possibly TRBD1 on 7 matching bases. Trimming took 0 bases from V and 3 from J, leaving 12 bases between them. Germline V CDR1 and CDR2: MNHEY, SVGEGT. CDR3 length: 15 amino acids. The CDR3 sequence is CASSYSRQGGYEQYF. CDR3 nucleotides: TGTGCCAGCAGTTACTCCCGACAGGGAGGCTACGAGCAGTACTTC.